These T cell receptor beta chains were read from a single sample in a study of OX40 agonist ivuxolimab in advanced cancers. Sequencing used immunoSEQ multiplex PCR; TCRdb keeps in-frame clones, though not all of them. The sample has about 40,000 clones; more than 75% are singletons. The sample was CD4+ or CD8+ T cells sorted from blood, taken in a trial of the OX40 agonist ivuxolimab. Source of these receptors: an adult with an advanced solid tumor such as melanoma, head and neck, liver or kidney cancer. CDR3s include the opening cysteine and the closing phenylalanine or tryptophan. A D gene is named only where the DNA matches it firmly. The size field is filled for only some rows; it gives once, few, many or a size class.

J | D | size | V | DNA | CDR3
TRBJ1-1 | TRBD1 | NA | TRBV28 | TGTGCCAGCAGTTTGGGACAGGGGGACACTGAAGCTTTCTTT | CASSLGQGDTEAFF
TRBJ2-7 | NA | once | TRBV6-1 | TGTGCCAGCAGTGCACCGCAGCAGGACTTCTCCTACGAGCAGTACTTC | CASSAPQQDFSYEQYF
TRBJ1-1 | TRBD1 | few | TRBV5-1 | TGCGCCAGCAGCTTGGGACAGGGAGGAAGCACTGAAGCTTTCTTT | CASSLGQGGSTEAFF
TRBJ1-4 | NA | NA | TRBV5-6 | TGTGCCAGCAGCTGGTGGACATCCACTAATGAAAAACTGTTTTTT | CASSWWTSTNEKLFF
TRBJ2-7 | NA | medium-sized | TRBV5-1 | TGCGCCAGCAGCTTGGGGACTCTCTACGAGCAGTACTTC | CASSLGTLYEQYF
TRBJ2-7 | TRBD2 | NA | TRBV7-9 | TGTGCCAGCAGCGCGGAAACTAGCGGGAGCTACGAGCAGTACTTC | CASSAETSGSYEQYF
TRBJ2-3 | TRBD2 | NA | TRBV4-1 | TGCGCCAGCAGCCAAGGGCTAGCGGGGGTCACAGATACGCAGTATTTT | CASSQGLAGVTDTQYF
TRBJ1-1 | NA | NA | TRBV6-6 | TGTGCCAGCAGTTACTTGATGATGAACACTGAAGCTTTCTTT | CASSYLMMNTEAFF
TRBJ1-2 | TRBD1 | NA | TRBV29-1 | TGCAGCGTTGAAGGGGGGACAGGGCATGGCTACACCTTC | CSVEGGTGHGYTF
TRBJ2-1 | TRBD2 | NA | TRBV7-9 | TGTGCCAGCAGCCCCAAAAGCGGGAAGAATGAGCAGTTCTTC | CASSPKSGKNEQFF
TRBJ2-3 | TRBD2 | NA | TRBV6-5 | TGTGCCAGCAGTCAACTAGCGGGGGTCACAGATACGCAGTATTTT | CASSQLAGVTDTQYF
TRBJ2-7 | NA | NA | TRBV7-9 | TGTGCCAGCAGCCAACTCACTATCAGCGGAAGCTCCTACGAGCAGTACTTC | CASSQLTISGSSYEQYF
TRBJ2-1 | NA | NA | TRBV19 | TGTGCCAGTAGTATCGGAGGAAATGAGCAGTTCTTC | CASSIGGNEQFF
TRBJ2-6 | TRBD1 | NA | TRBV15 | TGTGCCACCAGCGGAAACAGGGGAAAGAGCTCTGGGGCCAACGTCCTGACTTTC | CATSGNRGKSSGANVLTF
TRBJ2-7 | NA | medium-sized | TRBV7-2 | TGTGCCAGCAGCTCAGGGGTCCAGGAGCAGTACTTC | CASSSGVQEQYF
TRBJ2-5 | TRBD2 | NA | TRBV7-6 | TGTGCCAGCAGCCCGAGACTAGCGGGGGAGTTAGGGGAGACCCAGTACTTC | CASSPRLAGELGETQYF
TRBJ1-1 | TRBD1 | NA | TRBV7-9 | TGTGCCAGCAGCTTAGTCGGACAGGGGGGCGCTGAAGCTTTCTTT | CASSLVGQGGAEAFF
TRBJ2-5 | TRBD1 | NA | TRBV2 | TGTGCCAGCAGGGCGGACAGGGCTGAAGAGACCCAGTACTTC | CASRADRAEETQYF
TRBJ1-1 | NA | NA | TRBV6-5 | TGTGCCAGCAGTCAAAGAAAGGGTCCGGGCACTGAAGCTTTCTTT | CASSQRKGPGTEAFF
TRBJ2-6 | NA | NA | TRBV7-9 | TGTGCCAGCAGCTCCAGTACTGGGGCCAACGTCCTGACTTTC | CASSSSTGANVLTF
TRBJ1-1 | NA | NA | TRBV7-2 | TGTGCCAGCAGCCCGACCACTGAAGCTTTCTTT | CASSPTTEAFF
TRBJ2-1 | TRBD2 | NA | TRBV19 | TGTGCCAGTAGTGCAGGACTAGCGGGTGAGCAGTTCTTC | CASSAGLAGEQFF
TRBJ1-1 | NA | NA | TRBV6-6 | TGTGCCAGCAGTTTCGACCCCTCCTTGAACACTGAAGCTTTCTTT | CASSFDPSLNTEAFF
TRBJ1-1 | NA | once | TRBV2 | TGTGCCAGCAGTGTTTCGGAGGGACTAAACACTGAAGCTTTCTTT | CASSVSEGLNTEAFF
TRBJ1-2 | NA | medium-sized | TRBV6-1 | TGTGCCAGCAGTGAATTGCCCCGCTTAGACACCCAATATGGCTACACCTTC | CASSELPRLDTQYGYTF
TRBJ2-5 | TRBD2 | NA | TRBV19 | TGTGCCAGTACGGGAGGGGCTCAAGAGACCCAGTACTTC | CASTGGAQETQYF
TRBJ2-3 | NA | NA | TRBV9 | TGTGCCAGCAGCGTAGGAAAGGGGTCTGGGGCCACAGATACGCAGTATTTT | CASSVGKGSGATDTQYF
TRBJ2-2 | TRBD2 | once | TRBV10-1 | TGCGCCAGCAGTCCAGGGAGGGCCGGGGAGCTGTTTTTT | CASSPGRAGELFF
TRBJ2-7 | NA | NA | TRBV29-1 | TGCAGCGTTGTACCGACAGGCTACGAGCAGTACTTC | CSVVPTGYEQYF
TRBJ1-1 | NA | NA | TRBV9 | TGTGCCAGCAGCGTAGAACCGACGAACACTGAAGCTTTCTTT | CASSVEPTNTEAFF
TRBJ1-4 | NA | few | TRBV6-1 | TGTGCCGCCAGGGGCCTTAATGAAAAACTGTTTTTT | CAARGLNEKLFF
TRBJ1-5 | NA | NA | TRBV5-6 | TGTGCCAGCAGCTACCTTTCGGCGGCTCAGCCCCAGCATTTT | CASSYLSAAQPQHF
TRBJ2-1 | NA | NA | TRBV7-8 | TGTGCCAGCAGCCCATTGCTGCGAACGCACGACGATGAGCAGTTCTTC | CASSPLLRTHDDEQFF
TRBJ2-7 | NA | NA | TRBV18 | TGTGCCAGCTCAGGAACTGGCGTCGAGCAGTACTTC | CASSGTGVEQYF
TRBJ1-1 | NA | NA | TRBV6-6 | TGTGCCAGCAGTGAGGTCCCCCGGGGCACTGAAGCTTTCTTT | CASSEVPRGTEAFF
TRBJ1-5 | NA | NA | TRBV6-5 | TGTGCCAGCACCGAAACTAGCAATCAGCCCCAGCATTTT | CASTETSNQPQHF